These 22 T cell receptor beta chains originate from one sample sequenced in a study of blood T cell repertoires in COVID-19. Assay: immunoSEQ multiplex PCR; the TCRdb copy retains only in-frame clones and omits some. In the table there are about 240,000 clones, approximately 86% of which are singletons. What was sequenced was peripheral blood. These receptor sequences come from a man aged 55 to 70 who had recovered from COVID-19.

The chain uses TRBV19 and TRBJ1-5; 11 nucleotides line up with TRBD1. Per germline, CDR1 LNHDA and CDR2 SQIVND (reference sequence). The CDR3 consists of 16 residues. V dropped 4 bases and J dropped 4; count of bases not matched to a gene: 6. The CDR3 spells CASSSPGTGGNQPQHF. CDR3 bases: TGTGCCAGTAGTAGCCCCGGGACAGGGGGTAATCAGCCCCAGCATTTT. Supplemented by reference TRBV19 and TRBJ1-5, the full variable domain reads DGGITQSPKYLFRKEGQNVTLSCEQNLNHDAMYWYRQDPGQGLRLIYYSQIVNDFQKGDIAEGYSVSREKKESFPLTVTSAQKNPTAFYLCASSSPGTGGNQPQHFGDGTRLSIL.

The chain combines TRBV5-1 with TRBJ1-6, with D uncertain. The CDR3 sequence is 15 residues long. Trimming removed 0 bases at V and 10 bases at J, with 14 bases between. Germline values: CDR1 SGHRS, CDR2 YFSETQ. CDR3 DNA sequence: TGCGCCAGCAGCTTGGCTACGGGATCTGTGTCACCCCTCCACTTT. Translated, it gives CASSLATGSVSPLHF.

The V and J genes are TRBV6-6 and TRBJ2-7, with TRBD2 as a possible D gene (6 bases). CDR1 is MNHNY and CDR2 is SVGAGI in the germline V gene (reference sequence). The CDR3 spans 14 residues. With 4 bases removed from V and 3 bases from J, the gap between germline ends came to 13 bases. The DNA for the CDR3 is TGTGCCAGCAGTTGGGGAGGCGGTGGCTACGAGCAGTACTTC. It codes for CASSWGGGGYEQYF.

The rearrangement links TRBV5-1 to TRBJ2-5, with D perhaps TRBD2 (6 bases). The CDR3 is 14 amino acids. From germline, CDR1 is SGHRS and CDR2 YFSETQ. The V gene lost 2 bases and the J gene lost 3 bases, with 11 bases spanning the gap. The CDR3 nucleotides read TGCGCCAGCAGCTTTGCGGGGTCCGAAGAGACCCAGTACTTC. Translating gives CASSFAGSEETQYF.

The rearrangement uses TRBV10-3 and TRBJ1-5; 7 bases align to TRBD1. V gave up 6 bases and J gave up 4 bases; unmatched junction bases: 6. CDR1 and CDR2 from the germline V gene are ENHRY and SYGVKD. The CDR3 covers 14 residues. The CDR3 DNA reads TGTGCCATCAGCTGGGACAGCAGAAATCAGCCCCAGCATTTT. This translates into CAISWDSRNQPQHF.

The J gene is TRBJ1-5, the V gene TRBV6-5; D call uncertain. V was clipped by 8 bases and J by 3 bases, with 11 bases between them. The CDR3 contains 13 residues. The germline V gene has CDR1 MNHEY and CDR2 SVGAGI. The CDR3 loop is CASRQSLNQPQHF. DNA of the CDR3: TGTGCCAGCCGTCAGTCTCTCAATCAGCCCCAGCATTTT.

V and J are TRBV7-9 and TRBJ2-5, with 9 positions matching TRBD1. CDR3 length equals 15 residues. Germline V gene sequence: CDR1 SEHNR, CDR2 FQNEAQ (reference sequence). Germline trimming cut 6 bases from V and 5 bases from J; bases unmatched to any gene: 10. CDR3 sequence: CASSRDRGSRETQYF. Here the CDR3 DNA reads TGTGCCAGCAGTCGCGACAGGGGGTCGAGGGAGACCCAGTACTTC.

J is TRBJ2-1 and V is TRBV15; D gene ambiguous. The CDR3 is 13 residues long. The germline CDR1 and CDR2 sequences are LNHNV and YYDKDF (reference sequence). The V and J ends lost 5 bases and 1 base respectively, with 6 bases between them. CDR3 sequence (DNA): TGTGCCACCAGCTCTAAGTCCTACAATGAGCAGTTCTTC. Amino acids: CATSSKSYNEQFF.

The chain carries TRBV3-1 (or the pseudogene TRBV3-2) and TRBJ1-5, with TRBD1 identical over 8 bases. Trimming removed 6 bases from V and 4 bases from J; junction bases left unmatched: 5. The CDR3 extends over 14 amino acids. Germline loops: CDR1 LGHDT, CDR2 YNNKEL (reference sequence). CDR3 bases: TGTGCCAGCAGTCTAGACAGGGGAAATCAGCCCCAGCATTTT. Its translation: CASSLDRGNQPQHF.

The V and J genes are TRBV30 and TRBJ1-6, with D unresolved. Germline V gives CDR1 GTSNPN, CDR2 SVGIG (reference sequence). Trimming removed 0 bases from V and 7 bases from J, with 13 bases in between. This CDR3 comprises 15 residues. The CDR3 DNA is TGTGCCTGGAGTGTATCGGACTTACGGAATTCACCCCTCCACTTT. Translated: CAWSVSDLRNSPLHF.

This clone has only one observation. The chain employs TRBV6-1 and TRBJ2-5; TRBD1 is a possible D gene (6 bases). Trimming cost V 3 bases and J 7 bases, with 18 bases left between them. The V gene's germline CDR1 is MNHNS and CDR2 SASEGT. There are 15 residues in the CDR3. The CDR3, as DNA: TGTGCCAGCAGTGAGGGGATCCTACTAGGGGGGACCCAGTACTTC. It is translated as CASSEGILLGGTQYF.

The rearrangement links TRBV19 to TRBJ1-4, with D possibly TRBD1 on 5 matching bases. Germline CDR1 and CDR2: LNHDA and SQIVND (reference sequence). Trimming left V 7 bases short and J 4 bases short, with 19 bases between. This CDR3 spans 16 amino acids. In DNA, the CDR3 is TGTGCCAGTAAACGGGACTTCTCTTTCGGTAATGAAAAACTGTTTTTT. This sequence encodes CASKRDFSFGNEKLFF.

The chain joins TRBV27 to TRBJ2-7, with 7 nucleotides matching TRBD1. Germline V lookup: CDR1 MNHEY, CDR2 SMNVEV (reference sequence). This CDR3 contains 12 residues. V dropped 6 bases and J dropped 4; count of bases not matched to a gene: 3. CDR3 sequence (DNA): TGTGCCAGCAGCCTACAGGGGTACGAGCAGTACTTC. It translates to CASSLQGYEQYF.

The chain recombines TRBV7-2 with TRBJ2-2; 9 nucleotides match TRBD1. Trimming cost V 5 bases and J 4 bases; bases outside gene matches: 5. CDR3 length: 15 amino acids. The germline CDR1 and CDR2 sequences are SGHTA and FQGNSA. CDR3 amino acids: CASSKRTGATGELFF. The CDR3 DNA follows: TGTGCCAGCAGCAAACGGACAGGGGCCACCGGGGAGCTGTTTTTT.

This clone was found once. The DNA of the CDR3 is TGTGCCAGCAGCTTAGACCCTGGGCAGGTTCGCACAGATACGCAGTATTTT. This translates into CASSLDPGQVRTDTQYF. The chain combines TRBV7-8 with TRBJ2-3; D gene uncertain. The ends were cut back, 1 base at V and 1 base at J, with 15 bases in the middle. The germline CDR1 and CDR2 sequences are SGHVS and FQNEAQ. The length of the CDR3 is 17 residues.

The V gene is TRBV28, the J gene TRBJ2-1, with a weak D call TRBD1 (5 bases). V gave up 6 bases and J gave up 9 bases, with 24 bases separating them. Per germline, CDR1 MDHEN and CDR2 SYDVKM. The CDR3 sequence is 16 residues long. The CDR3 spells CASSSTIESNRGEQFF. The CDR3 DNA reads TGTGCCAGCAGCTCCACCATAGAGTCGAATAGGGGTGAGCAGTTCTTC.

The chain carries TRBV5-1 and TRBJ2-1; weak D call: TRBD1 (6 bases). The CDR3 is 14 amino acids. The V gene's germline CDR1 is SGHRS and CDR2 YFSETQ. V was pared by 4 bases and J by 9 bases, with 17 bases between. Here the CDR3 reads CASSLGTRGFEQFF. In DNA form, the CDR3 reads TGCGCCAGCAGCCTCGGGACGAGGGGGTTTGAGCAGTTCTTC.

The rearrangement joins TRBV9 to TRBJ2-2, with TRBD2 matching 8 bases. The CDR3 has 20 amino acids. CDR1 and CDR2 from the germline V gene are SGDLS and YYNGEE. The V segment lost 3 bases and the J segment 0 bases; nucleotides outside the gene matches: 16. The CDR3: CASSARDFGRGVTNTGELFF. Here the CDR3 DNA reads TGTGCCAGCAGCGCCCGAGATTTCGGGCGGGGGGTTACGAACACCGGGGAGCTGTTTTTT.

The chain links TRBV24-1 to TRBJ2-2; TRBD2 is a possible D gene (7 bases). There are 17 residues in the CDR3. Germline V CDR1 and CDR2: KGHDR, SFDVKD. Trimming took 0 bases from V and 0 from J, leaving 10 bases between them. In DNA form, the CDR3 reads TGTGCCACCAGTGATTTGCGGGGGGCGGCGAACACCGGGGAGCTGTTTTTT. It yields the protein CATSDLRGAANTGELFF.

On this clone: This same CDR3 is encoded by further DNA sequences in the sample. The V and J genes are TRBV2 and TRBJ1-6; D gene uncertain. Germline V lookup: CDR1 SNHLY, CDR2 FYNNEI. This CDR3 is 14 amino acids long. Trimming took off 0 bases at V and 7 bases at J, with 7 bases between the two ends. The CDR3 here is CASSEARLNSPLHF. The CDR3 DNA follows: TGTGCCAGCAGTGAAGCGCGGCTAAATTCACCCCTCCACTTT.

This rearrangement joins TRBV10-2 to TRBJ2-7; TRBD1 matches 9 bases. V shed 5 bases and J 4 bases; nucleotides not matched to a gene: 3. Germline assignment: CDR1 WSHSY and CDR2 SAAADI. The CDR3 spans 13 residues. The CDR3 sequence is CASSTGTGYEQYV. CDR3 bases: TGCGCCAGCAGTACCGGGACAGGGTACGAGCAGTACGTC.

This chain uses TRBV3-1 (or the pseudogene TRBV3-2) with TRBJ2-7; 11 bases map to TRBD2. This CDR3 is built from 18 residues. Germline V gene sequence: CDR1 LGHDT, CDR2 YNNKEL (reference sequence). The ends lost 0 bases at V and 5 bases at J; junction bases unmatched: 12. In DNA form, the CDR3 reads TGTGCCAGCAGCCAAGATAGAAGTAGCGGGGGGGCCTTACACGAGCAGTACTTC. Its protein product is CASSQDRSSGGALHEQYF.